This TCR beta chain comes out of a study of T cells in Graves' hyperthyroidism and ophthalmopathy. The wider study: It was at initial diagnosis, before any treatment, that peripheral blood was collected.

Using RNA transcripts as the source, TCR beta CDR3 regions were amplified. When the TCR CDR3 underwent first-round RT-PCR, the HTBI primer set was used. TCRdb ran MiXCR on the multiplex PCR reads and lists one entry per CDR3 protein. The sample has 500,000 to 650,000 distinct CDR3 sequences, around 15% seen once. The table lists this clonotype with a few counts. Unmatched junction bases numbered 4, after V lost 4 bases and J lost 4 bases. There are 13 residues in the CDR3. The germline CDR1 and CDR2 sequences are SGHNT and YYREEE (reference sequence). Exclusions: uncontrolled infection, other autoimmune disease, pregnancy, lactation. Each 10 ml fresh peripheral blood draw supplied the PBMCs.

The specimen sequenced was blood. The sequence was obtained from a woman aged 40 to 55 with Graves' hyperthyroidism. V gene TRBV5-4 combines with J gene TRBJ2-5, with TRBD2 matching over 7 bases. CDR3: CASSPGLIETQYF. The CDR3 DNA sequence: TGTGCCAGCAGCCCGGGACTAATAGAGACCCAGTACTTC.